The 27 T cell receptor beta chains presented below share a single source sample, sequenced in a study of cytomegalovirus exposure and HLA in healthy donors. It was with 60 Vbeta and 13 Jbeta primers that the PCR ran. Libraries were prepared by immunoSEQ multiplex PCR; TCRdb keeps only in-frame clonotypes and omits some of them. In the table there are roughly 70,000 clones, around 77% of which are singletons. The specimen was PBMCs. The receptors were sampled from a man aged 50 to 59 in good health and CMV-seronegative.

This clone was counted between two and nine times. The chain couples TRBV6-5 to TRBJ2-7; D is perhaps TRBD2 (6 bases). Germline V gene data show CDR1 as MNHEY and CDR2 as SVGAGI. This CDR3 is built from 14 residues. Trimming took 2 bases from V and 2 from J, leaving 10 bases between them. The CDR3 sequence: CASSYRGRTYEQYF. Written as DNA, the CDR3 is TGTGCCAGCAGTTACCGGGGGAGGACCTACGAGCAGTACTTC.

This CDR3 reads CASSLQQASTDTQYF. Written as DNA, the CDR3 is TGTGCCAGCAGTCTCCAACAGGCCAGCACAGATACGCAGTATTTT. V usage is TRBV6-5 and J usage is TRBJ2-3; TRBD1 might be the D (5 bases). CDR1 and CDR2 (germline): MNHEY, SVGAGI. The CDR3 is made up of 15 amino acids. The V end was cut by 5 bases, the J end by 0 bases, with 12 bases between.

The sample holds one count of this clone. V gene TRBV19 combines with J gene TRBJ1-2; the D gene is possibly TRBD1 (5 bases). This CDR3 is 17 amino acids long. With 3 bases removed from V and 0 bases from J, the gap between germline ends came to 17 bases. Germline V gene lookup returns CDR1 LNHDA and CDR2 SQIVND (reference sequence). In nucleotides, the CDR3 is TGTGCCAGTAGTATCCAGCAACAGGCTTGGGCTAACTATGGCTACACCTTC. It translates to CASSIQQQAWANYGYTF. Using reference TRBV19 and TRBJ1-2 for the parts outside the CDR3, the full variable domain is DGGITQSPKYLFRKEGQNVTLSCEQNLNHDAMYWYRQDPGQGLRLIYYSQIVNDFQKGDIAEGYSVSREKKESFPLTVTSAQKNPTAFYLCASSIQQQAWANYGYTFGSGTRLTVV.

The chain links TRBV27 to TRBJ2-7, with TRBD2 matching over 12 bases. CDR3 length: 15 amino acids. The V segment lost 6 bases and the J segment 0 bases; nucleotides outside the gene matches: 3. Germline CDR1 reads MNHEY; CDR2 reads SMNVEV (reference sequence). The DNA for the CDR3 is TGTGCCAGCAGCCGGACTAGCGGGGTCTCCTACGAGCAGTACTTC. This gives the protein CASSRTSGVSYEQYF.

The chain carries TRBV6-5 and TRBJ2-7, with 7 bases aligning to TRBD1. The CDR3 is 14 amino acids. Germline V gives CDR1 MNHEY, CDR2 SVGAGI. With 6 bases clipped from V and 2 bases from J, the junction kept 7 bases outside the gene matches. CDR3 nucleotide sequence: TGTGCCAGCAGGGGACAGAACCTGCCCTACGAGCAGTACTTC. Protein: CASRGQNLPYEQYF.

The V and J genes are TRBV7-9 and TRBJ1-5; D unclear. V lost 5 bases and J lost 4, with 9 bases in between. This CDR3 has 13 residues. In germline, CDR1 is SEHNR, CDR2 FQNEAQ (reference sequence). CDR3 in amino acids: CASSPERNQPQHF. The DNA of the CDR3 is TGTGCCAGCAGCCCCGAGAGGAATCAGCCCCAGCATTTT.

The V and J genes are TRBV25-1 and TRBJ1-2, with D possibly matching TRBD1 (5 bases). V gave up 0 bases and J gave up 4 bases, with 15 bases separating them. Germline assignment: CDR1 MGHDK and CDR2 SYGVNS. The CDR3 length is 16 residues. CDR3 in DNA: TGTGCCAGCAGTGAATATGGGGCAGGGTCGGTCTATGGCTACACCTTC. Residues: CASSEYGAGSVYGYTF.

In DNA form, the CDR3 reads TGTGCCAGCAGCGTACGGTCTAGCGGGAGGGACGGGGAGCTGTTTTTT. It encodes CASSVRSSGRDGELFF. This chain joins TRBV9 and TRBJ2-2; 12 bases align to TRBD2. The V gene's germline CDR1 is SGDLS and CDR2 YYNGEE. J gave up 7 bases and V 1 base, and 5 bases lay outside the gene matches. There are 16 residues in the CDR3.

V and J are TRBV7-8 and TRBJ1-2; tentative D call: TRBD1 (6 bases). Germline V lookup: CDR1 SGHVS, CDR2 FQNEAQ. Trimming removed 5 bases at V and 1 base at J, with 8 bases between. CDR3 size: 13 residues. The CDR3 loop is CASSPDSNYGYTF. In nucleotides, the CDR3 is TGTGCCAGCAGCCCGGACAGTAACTATGGCTACACCTTC.

This clone came up a few times. J is TRBJ1-1 and V is TRBV7-9, with D maybe TRBD1 (6 bases). The CDR3 is made up of 14 amino acids. Germline V gene lookup returns CDR1 SEHNR and CDR2 FQNEAQ (reference sequence). V lost 2 bases to trimming and J lost 1 base, with 8 bases between them. CDR3 sequence: CASSLTGTNTEAFF. For the CDR3, the DNA is TGTGCCAGCAGCTTAACAGGGACGAACACTGAAGCTTTCTTT.

The chain joins TRBV28 to TRBJ1-1; 10 nucleotides match TRBD1. V shed 5 bases and J 2 bases; nucleotides not matched to a gene: 11. The germline gives CDR1 MDHEN, CDR2 SYDVKM. This CDR3 contains 17 residues. CDR3 loop: CASSPSGTGDKNTEAFF. The CDR3 DNA is TGTGCCAGCAGTCCCTCAGGGACAGGGGACAAAAACACTGAAGCTTTCTTT.

The chain has TRBV11-3 and TRBJ2-1, with 7 bases that match TRBD2. The length of the CDR3 is 17 residues. Germline loops: CDR1 SGHNT, CDR2 YENEEA. J gave up 5 bases and V 1 base, and 11 bases lay outside the gene matches. The CDR3 protein is CASSLATGLAANNEQFF. In DNA form, the CDR3 reads TGTGCCAGCAGCTTAGCAACGGGGCTAGCGGCGAACAATGAGCAGTTCTTC.

The chain couples TRBV19 to TRBJ1-5; D is perhaps TRBD1 (6 bases). V was clipped by 6 bases and J by 0 bases, with 9 bases between them. The CDR3 extends over 14 amino acids. Germline V lookup: CDR1 LNHDA, CDR2 SQIVND (reference sequence). The CDR3 coding sequence is TGTGCCAGTAGAAACAGGGTTAGCAATCAGCCCCAGCATTTT. This gives the protein CASRNRVSNQPQHF. Variable domain in full (rest from reference TRBV19 and TRBJ1-5): DGGITQSPKYLFRKEGQNVTLSCEQNLNHDAMYWYRQDPGQGLRLIYYSQIVNDFQKGDIAEGYSVSREKKESFPLTVTSAQKNPTAFYLCASRNRVSNQPQHFGDGTRLSIL.

Note on this clone: One junction end disagrees with the germline gene, perhaps due to a read error. The chain carries TRBV7-9 and TRBJ1-3, with a weak D call TRBD1 (5 bases). The germline V gene encodes CDR1 SEHNR and CDR2 FQNEAQ (reference sequence). This CDR3 spans 16 amino acids. CDR3 DNA: TGTGCCAGCAGATTAGGAGTCGGGGGAGAATTGAACACCATATATTTT. It translates to CASRLGVGGELNTIYF.

CDR3 residues: CASSYRQGTEAFF. The CDR3 region has the DNA TGTGCCAGCAGTTACCGCCAGGGAACTGAAGCTTTCTTT. V and J are TRBV27 and TRBJ1-1, with a weak D call TRBD1 (5 bases). In germline, CDR1 is MNHEY, CDR2 SMNVEV (reference sequence). This CDR3 spans 13 amino acids. Trimming left V 4 bases short and J 5 bases short, with 11 bases between.

The V call is TRBV27, the J call TRBJ1-4, with 11 bases aligning to TRBD1. The V gene's germline CDR1 is MNHEY and CDR2 SMNVEV (reference sequence). V trimming: 6 bases; J trimming: 3 bases; junction bases outside the gene matches: 3. CDR3 length equals 15 residues. CDR3 DNA sequence: TGTGCCAGCAGAGGACAGGGGGCGGCTAATGAAAAACTGTTTTTT. Translating gives CASRGQGAANEKLFF.

The CDR3 DNA follows: TGTGCCAGCTCACCTGGGACAGGGTACGAGCAGTACTTC. This translates into CASSPGTGYEQYF. The gene calls are TRBV18 and TRBJ2-7; 9 nucleotides line up with TRBD1. The V gene end was trimmed by 3 bases and the J gene end by 4 bases; junction bases not matched to a gene: 1. The CDR3 extends over 13 amino acids. Germline V gene sequence: CDR1 KGHSH, CDR2 LQKENI.

This clone was detected once. The rearrangement joins TRBV4-1 to TRBJ2-7; a possible D gene is TRBD1 (6 bases). Trimming took 8 bases from V and 4 from J, leaving 15 bases between them. This CDR3 is built from 13 residues. The germline V gene encodes CDR1 MGHRA and CDR2 YSYEKL. CDR3 residues: CASSQGLGYEQYF. In DNA, the CDR3 is TGCGCCAGCTCACAGGGCCTGGGGTACGAGCAGTACTTC.

The chain employs TRBV30 and TRBJ1-2; D not resolved. V was cut by 4 bases and J by 4 bases, with 16 bases left in between. The V gene's germline CDR1 is GTSNPN and CDR2 SVGIG (reference sequence). This CDR3 is 14 amino acids long. This chain's CDR3 is CAWKSPARGYGYTF. CDR3 coding DNA: TGTGCCTGGAAAAGCCCGGCCCGCGGCTATGGCTACACCTTC.

This clone has a handful of counts. V usage is TRBV4-3 and J usage is TRBJ1-1; TRBD1 matches at 10 bases. CDR3 length: 15 amino acids. Germline trimming cut 4 bases from V and 7 bases from J; bases unmatched to any gene: 9. Germline lookup yields CDR1 LGHNA and CDR2 YSLEER. The chain's CDR3 is CASSRPDRGLGEAFF. As DNA, the CDR3 is TGCGCCAGCAGCCGACCCGACAGGGGGCTCGGTGAAGCTTTCTTT.

The chain combines TRBV4-3 with TRBJ1-1; D possibly corresponds to TRBD1 (6 bases). Trimming removed 5 bases from V and 5 bases from J, with 18 bases in between. CDR1 is LGHNA and CDR2 is YSLEER in the germline V gene. CDR3 size: 15 residues. CDR3 bases: TGCGCCAGCAGCTTTCACAGGGACGGAGGAACTGAAGCTTTCTTT. It encodes CASSFHRDGGTEAFF.

The table lists this clone with a count of one. CDR3 DNA sequence: TGTGCCAACACCCTAGCGGGAGGATCTTTTGGGAATGAGCAGTTCTTC. Protein sequence: CANTLAGGSFGNEQFF. V and J are TRBV2 and TRBJ2-1; TRBD2 matches at 11 bases. The CDR3 loop spans 16 amino acids. The V gene end was trimmed by 10 bases and the J gene end by 7 bases; junction bases not matched to a gene: 15. CDR1 and CDR2 from the germline V gene are SNHLY and FYNNEI.

The table lists this clone with a few counts. The V gene is TRBV6-5, the J gene TRBJ2-1; no clear D. This CDR3 region has 12 residues. The germline CDR1 and CDR2 sequences are MNHEY and SVGAGI. Between the trimmed V and J ends, which lost 4 bases and 10 bases, there was a span of 11 bases. The CDR3 bases are TGTGCCAGCAGTTCAAACACGAGGGAGCAGTTCTTC. Its protein product is CASSSNTREQFF.

The chain links TRBV7-6 to TRBJ1-2, with no clear D. V was trimmed by 2 bases and J by 5 bases, leaving 6 bases between them. The CDR3 extends over 12 amino acids. The V gene's germline CDR1 is SGHVS and CDR2 FNYEAQ. The CDR3 bases are TGTGCCAGCAGCTTATTACGGTATGGCTACACCTTC. It encodes CASSLLRYGYTF.

This clone was detected a few times. The chain employs TRBV19 and TRBJ1-2; TRBD1 is a possible D gene (5 bases). Germline CDR1 LNHDA, CDR2 SQIVND (reference sequence). CDR3 length equals 16 residues. V shed 0 bases and J shed 3 bases, with 14 bases lying between them. The CDR3 DNA follows: TGTGCCAGTAGTATAGATCAAGTCCGACAGCACTATGGCTACACCTTC. As protein: CASSIDQVRQHYGYTF. Full variable domain (remainder filled in from reference TRBV19 and TRBJ1-2): DGGITQSPKYLFRKEGQNVTLSCEQNLNHDAMYWYRQDPGQGLRLIYYSQIVNDFQKGDIAEGYSVSREKKESFPLTVTSAQKNPTAFYLCASSIDQVRQHYGYTFGSGTRLTVV.

This clone was recorded once. This chain links TRBV6-6 with TRBJ2-3; the D is unclear. Trimming left V 3 bases short and J 0 bases short, with 4 bases between. The CDR3 totals 13 residues. Germline CDR1 MNHNY, CDR2 SVGAGI (reference sequence). DNA of the CDR3: TGTGCCAGCAGTTATTCTAGCACAGATACGCAGTATTTT. It specifies CASSYSSTDTQYF.

The V call is TRBV25-1, the J call TRBJ1-2; 8 nucleotides agree with TRBD1. V dropped 1 base and J dropped 6; count of bases not matched to a gene: 13. CDR3 length: 17 residues. Germline lookup yields CDR1 MGHDK and CDR2 SYGVNS. This CDR3 is CASSEFQGQGPLDGYTF. CDR3 in DNA: TGTGCCAGCAGTGAATTTCAAGGACAGGGACCTCTAGATGGCTACACCTTC.